The text below deals with one T cell receptor beta chain. The ends were cut back, 4 bases at V and 3 bases at J, with 16 bases in the middle. The CDR3 is made up of 15 amino acids. The germline V gene encodes CDR1 SQVTM and CDR2 ANQGSEA. The sample belongs to a study of control samples from healthy donors and cancer patients. The protocol was immunoSEQ multiplex PCR, while the TCRdb copy is restricted to in-frame clones and leaves out a portion. Of about 140,000 clones detected, roughly 90% appear once; the ten largest clones hold roughly 12%. The sequence came from a man aged 25-45 years in good health. Source material: blood. This rearrangement joins TRBV29-1 to TRBJ2-4; D uncertain. The CDR3 reads CSVVVPMHLKNIQYF. The CDR3 DNA is TGCAGCGTTGTAGTCCCCATGCATCTCAAAAACATTCAGTACTTC.